The 28 T cell receptor beta chains listed next were all sequenced from one sample in a study of technical replicates of blood from several donors. Here immunoSEQ multiplex PCR was the method, and the copy in TCRdb shows in-frame clones only, minus some. The table lists roughly 97,000 clones, 96% of them singletons. Material for sequencing was T cells isolated from PBMCs. Every receptor here comes from a human donor in good health.

This sequence joins TRBV28 and TRBJ2-7; D might be TRBD2 (6 bases). This CDR3 spans 15 amino acids. Germline V gives CDR1 MDHEN, CDR2 SYDVKM. Trimming took off 6 bases at V and 5 bases at J, with 20 bases between the two ends. The DNA for the CDR3 is TGTGCCAGCAGGAAGTGGGAGGATTGGTCCCACGAGCAGTACTTC. Amino acid sequence: CASRKWEDWSHEQYF.

The gene calls are TRBV4-3 and TRBJ2-7; 10 bases align to TRBD2. The CDR3 runs 15 residues. Germline-derived CDR1 and CDR2 are LGHNA and YSLEER. The V gene end was trimmed by 0 bases and the J gene end by 4 bases; junction bases not matched to a gene: 3. For the CDR3, the DNA is TGCGCCAGCAGCCAAGAATCTAGCGGGAGATACGAGCAGTACTTC. Protein sequence: CASSQESSGRYEQYF.

The V call is TRBV7-8, the J call TRBJ1-1; no clear D gene. Germline V CDR1 and CDR2: SGHVS, FQNEAQ. V shed 5 bases and J shed 3 bases, with 16 bases lying between them. The CDR3 sequence is 15 residues long. DNA for the CDR3: TGTGCCAGCAGCACAAACCGCGGGTGGGACACTGAAGCTTTCTTT. Translation gives CASSTNRGWDTEAFF. Complete variable domain (other parts from reference TRBV7-8 and TRBJ1-1): GAGVSQSPRYKVAKRGQDVALRCDPISGHVSLFWYQQALGQGPEFLTYFQNEAQLDKSGLPSDRFFAERPEGSVSTLKIQRTQQEDSAVYLCASSTNRGWDTEAFFGQGTRLTVV.

The gene calls are TRBV4-2 and TRBJ2-2, with TRBD2 matching 7 bases. This CDR3 contains 17 residues. CDR1 LGHNA and CDR2 YNFKEQ come from the germline V gene. The V gene end was trimmed by 1 base and the J gene end by 0 bases; junction bases not matched to a gene: 5. The CDR3 DNA reads as TGTGCCAGCAGCCAAGCAGGCGGACTAGCGAACACCGGGGAGCTGTTTTTT. Protein product: CASSQAGGLANTGELFF.

The chain links TRBV5-1 to TRBJ1-1; 11 bases align to TRBD1. CDR1 is SGHRS and CDR2 is YFSETQ in the germline V gene. V was clipped by 0 bases and J by 7 bases; unmatched bases: 5. This CDR3 spans 15 amino acids. Here the CDR3 reads CASSLGSGTGGEAFF. As DNA, the CDR3 is TGCGCCAGCAGCTTGGGATCCGGGACAGGGGGTGAAGCTTTCTTT.

This clone was found once. The chain couples TRBV7-8 to TRBJ2-3, with a tentative D call TRBD2 (6 bases). The CDR3 is 15 amino acids. Germline CDR1 and CDR2: SGHVS and FQNEAQ. Trimming took off 5 bases at V and 2 bases at J, with 14 bases between the two ends. This CDR3 is CASSPRDSLTDTQYF. In nucleotides, the CDR3 is TGTGCCAGCAGCCCTCGGGACTCCCTCACAGATACGCAGTATTTT.

The chain recombines TRBV20-1 with TRBJ2-5, with D unresolved. The germline V gene has CDR1 DFQATT and CDR2 SNEGSKA (reference sequence). The V gene lost 7 bases and the J gene lost 6 bases, with 9 bases spanning the gap. The CDR3 extends over 10 amino acids. The CDR3 DNA reads as TGCAGTGGAGCGACCAAGACCCAGTACTTC. Translation gives CSGATKTQYF.

The chain has TRBV15 and TRBJ2-1, with D possibly being TRBD1 (5 bases). Looked up from germline, CDR1 is LNHNV and CDR2 is YYDKDF (reference sequence). Trimming left V 3 bases short and J 0 bases short, with 12 bases between. The CDR3 has 16 residues. The CDR3, as DNA: TGTGCCACCAGCAGTTTCGGCAGGGACTCCTACAATGAGCAGTTCTTC. It yields the protein CATSSFGRDSYNEQFF.

CDR3 amino acids: CSANGIYGYTF. Written as DNA, the CDR3 is TGCAGTGCTAACGGTATCTATGGCTACACCTTC. The gene calls are TRBV20-1 and TRBJ1-2; D ambiguous. V was cut by 4 bases and J by 4 bases, with 7 bases left in between. Germline-derived CDR1 and CDR2 are DFQATT and SNEGSKA (reference sequence). The CDR3 is 11 amino acids.

The chain combines TRBV7-9 with TRBJ2-1; D might be TRBD2 (5 bases). Germline CDR1 SEHNR, CDR2 FQNEAQ (reference sequence). The CDR3 totals 17 residues. Trimming cost V 5 bases and J 0 bases, with 17 bases left between them. The CDR3 DNA reads as TGTGCCAGCAGCCCCCGACTATTGACTTACTCCTACAATGAGCAGTTCTTC. Its translation is CASSPRLLTYSYNEQFF.

The rearrangement links TRBV2 to TRBJ1-1; D call uncertain. V shed 3 bases and J shed 7 bases, with 12 bases lying between them. The V gene's germline CDR1 is SNHLY and CDR2 FYNNEI. This CDR3 has 13 amino acids. The CDR3 DNA sequence: TGTGCCAGCAGTGAGGGTCTAGGATATGAAGCTTTCTTT. This gives the protein CASSEGLGYEAFF.

This rearrangement joins TRBV25-1 to TRBJ2-3; no reliable D call. Trimming left V 2 bases short and J 3 bases short, with 6 bases between. The germline gives CDR1 MGHDK, CDR2 SYGVNS. The length of the CDR3 is 13 residues. As DNA, the CDR3 is TGTGCCAGCAGTGAAACCGGGACAGATACGCAGTATTTT. The encoded protein is CASSETGTDTQYF.

The chain uses TRBV6-1 and TRBJ2-1; 8 bases line up with TRBD2. Germline-derived CDR1 and CDR2 are MNHNS and SASEGT. This CDR3 comprises 16 residues. V shed 4 bases and J 2 bases; nucleotides not matched to a gene: 7. CDR3 DNA sequence: TGTGCCAGCAGTGCTAGCCTAGCGGGTACCTACAATGAGCAGTTCTTC. It yields the protein CASSASLAGTYNEQFF.

The chain has TRBV25-1 and TRBJ1-3, with 8 bases that match TRBD1. The CDR3 length is 15 residues. The trim removed 3 bases at V and 0 bases at J, leaving 1 base unmatched. The germline V gene encodes CDR1 MGHDK and CDR2 SYGVNS. This CDR3 reads CASSDGTGSGNTIYF. The CDR3 nucleotides read TGTGCCAGCAGTGATGGGACAGGCTCTGGAAACACCATATATTTT.

A note on this clone: The germline gene is not matched at one end of the junction; a read error may be the cause. The chain joins TRBV27 to TRBJ2-7; 9 bases map to TRBD1. CDR1 is MNHEY and CDR2 is SMNVEV in the germline V gene (reference sequence). CDR3 length equals 11 residues. The CDR3 reads CASSNGDRDHF. DNA for the CDR3: TGTGCCAGCAGCAATGGGGACAGGGACCACTTC.

The chain recombines TRBV13 with TRBJ2-7; the D gene is possibly TRBD2 (5 bases). The V gene lost 6 bases and the J gene lost 3 bases, with 9 bases spanning the gap. CDR3 length: 12 residues. The germline V gene has CDR1 PRHDT and CDR2 FYEKMQ (reference sequence). The CDR3 protein is CASRRGNYEQYF. CDR3 in DNA: TGTGCCAGCAGAAGAGGGAACTACGAGCAGTACTTC.

The V call is TRBV4-1, the J call TRBJ2-3; 11 bases map to TRBD2. Germline-derived CDR1 and CDR2 are MGHRA and YSYEKL. The junction had 8 bases not matched to a gene; V was cut back by 0 bases and J by 6 bases. This CDR3 is built from 17 residues. CDR3 sequence (DNA): TGCGCCAGCAGCCAAGAGGTAGCGGGAGGGCCACGTGATACGCAGTATTTT. Its translation is CASSQEVAGGPRDTQYF.

The rearrangement joins TRBV28 to TRBJ1-1, with a tentative D call TRBD1 (5 bases). V lost 6 bases and J lost 0, with 17 bases in between. Germline values: CDR1 MDHEN, CDR2 SYDVKM. CDR3 size: 16 residues. The CDR3 DNA reads as TGTGCCAGCAGCGGGGGGGACGAATTCTTGAACACTGAAGCTTTCTTT. This codes for CASSGGDEFLNTEAFF.

This chain links TRBV7-9 with TRBJ1-2; perhaps TRBD1 as D (6 bases). Looked up from germline, CDR1 is SEHNR and CDR2 is FQNEAQ (reference sequence). The CDR3 length is 15 residues. The V gene lost 4 bases and the J gene lost 4 bases, with 16 bases spanning the gap. The CDR3 nucleotides read TGTGCCAGCAGCTCCCTGGATAACAGGGTCTATGGCTACACCTTC. Translating it yields CASSSLDNRVYGYTF.

The rearrangement uses TRBV2 and TRBJ1-5, with 7 bases aligning to TRBD1. Trimming cost V 6 bases and J 2 bases; bases outside gene matches: 1. The CDR3 loop spans 13 amino acids. Germline CDR1 and CDR2: SNHLY and FYNNEI. CDR3 loop: CASRDRGNQPQHF. CDR3 in DNA: TGTGCCAGCAGAGACAGGGGCAATCAGCCCCAGCATTTT.

The J gene is TRBJ1-1, the V gene TRBV2; unclear D gene. The ends were cut back, 3 bases at V and 5 bases at J, with 7 bases in the middle. The CDR3 spans 12 residues. Germline lookup yields CDR1 SNHLY and CDR2 FYNNEI. The chain's CDR3 is CASSDSGTEAFF. CDR3 coding DNA: TGTGCCAGCAGTGACTCCGGGACTGAAGCTTTCTTT.

V is TRBV27 and J is TRBJ2-3, with TRBD2 matching over 12 bases. This CDR3 has 14 amino acids. V was clipped by 3 bases and J by 5 bases; unmatched bases: 0. Germline CDR1 reads MNHEY; CDR2 reads SMNVEV (reference sequence). CDR3 loop: CASSLGLAGDTQYF. The CDR3 DNA reads TGTGCCAGCAGTTTGGGACTAGCGGGAGATACGCAGTATTTT.

This rearrangement joins TRBV9 to TRBJ2-7; TRBD1 matches 8 bases. Germline V lookup: CDR1 SGDLS, CDR2 YYNGEE. The CDR3 is 15 residues long. The J segment lost 4 bases and the V segment lost 1 base, leaving 7 bases of the junction unmatched. The CDR3 bases are TGTGCCAGCAGCGTAAGTTCCGGACAGGGTTACGAGCAGTACTTC. It is translated as CASSVSSGQGYEQYF.

The V gene is TRBV5-4, the J gene TRBJ2-1; weak D call: TRBD2 (6 bases). The CDR3 totals 15 residues. CDR1 and CDR2 (germline): SGHNT, YYREEE (reference sequence). Trimming took off 2 bases at V and 2 bases at J, with 11 bases between the two ends. The CDR3 sequence is CASSFPLATYNEQFF. In nucleotides, the CDR3 is TGTGCCAGCAGCTTTCCTCTAGCGACCTACAATGAGCAGTTCTTC.

The V call is TRBV7-2, the J call TRBJ1-1; unclear D gene. Trimming cost V 5 bases and J 1 base, with 11 bases left between them. The CDR3 loop spans 14 amino acids. From germline, CDR1 is SGHTA and CDR2 FQGNSA. Written as DNA, the CDR3 is TGTGCCAGCAGCCCCGGGATTAGGAACACTGAAGCTTTCTTT. Amino acid sequence: CASSPGIRNTEAFF. The whole variable domain, filled in from reference TRBV7-2 and TRBJ1-1, reads GAGVSQSPSNKVTEKGKDVELRCDPISGHTALYWYRQSLGQGLEFLIYFQGNSAPDKSGLPSDRFSAERTGGSVSTLTIQRTQQEDSAVYLCASSPGIRNTEAFFGQGTRLTVV.

The J gene is TRBJ2-3, the V gene TRBV7-2, with a possible D match to TRBD2 (6 bases). The CDR3 has 18 residues. V shed 5 bases and J shed 0 bases, with 21 bases lying between them. Germline V gene sequence: CDR1 SGHTA, CDR2 FQGNSA. The CDR3 protein is CASSAQILAALSTDTQYF. Here the CDR3 DNA reads TGTGCCAGCAGCGCACAAATTTTAGCGGCCCTGAGCACAGATACGCAGTATTTT.

This clone is a singleton in its sample. V and J are TRBV10-1 and TRBJ2-3, with a tentative D call TRBD2 (5 bases). Germline V CDR1 and CDR2: WNHNN, SYGVQD (reference sequence). This CDR3 comprises 14 residues. V was clipped by 6 bases and J by 7 bases, with 17 bases between them. The CDR3 DNA sequence: TGCGCCAGCAGAGCGGATAGACGGAGTTATACGCAGTATTTT. Protein: CASRADRRSYTQYF.

This clone has just one count. The genes are TRBV5-6 and TRBJ2-1, with TRBD1 matching over 11 bases. CDR1 and CDR2 from the germline V gene are SGHDT and YYEEEE. The CDR3 consists of 16 residues. J was trimmed by 5 bases and V by 3 bases; bases with no gene match: 7. The CDR3: CASSSLGQGENNEQFF. The DNA for the CDR3 is TGTGCCAGCAGCTCCTTGGGACAGGGGGAAAACAATGAGCAGTTCTTC. The full variable domain, rest sourced from reference TRBV5-6 and TRBJ2-1, is DAGVTQSPTHLIKTRGQQVTLRCSPKSGHDTVSWYQQALGQGPQFIFQYYEEEERQRGNFPDRFSGHQFPNYSSELNVNALLLGDSALYLCASSSLGQGENNEQFFGPGTRLTVL.